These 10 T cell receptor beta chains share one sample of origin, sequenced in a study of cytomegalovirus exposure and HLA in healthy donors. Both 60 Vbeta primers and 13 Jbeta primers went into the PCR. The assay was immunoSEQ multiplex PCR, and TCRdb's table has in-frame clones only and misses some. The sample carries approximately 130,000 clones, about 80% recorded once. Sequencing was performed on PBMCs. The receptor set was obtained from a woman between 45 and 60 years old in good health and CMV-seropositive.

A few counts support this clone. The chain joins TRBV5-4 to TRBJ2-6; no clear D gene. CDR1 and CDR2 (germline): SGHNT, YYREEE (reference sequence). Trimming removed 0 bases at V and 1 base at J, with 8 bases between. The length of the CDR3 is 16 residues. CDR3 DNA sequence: TGTGCCAGCAGCTTGGTGGCGGAATCTGGGGCCAACGTCCTGACTTTC. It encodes CASSLVAESGANVLTF.

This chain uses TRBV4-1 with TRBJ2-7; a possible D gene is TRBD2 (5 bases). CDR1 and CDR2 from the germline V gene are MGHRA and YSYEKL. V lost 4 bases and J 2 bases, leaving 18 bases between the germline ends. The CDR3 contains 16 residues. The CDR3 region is CASSLVGGLGPYEQYF. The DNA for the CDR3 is TGCGCCAGCAGCCTCGTCGGCGGGCTAGGGCCCTACGAGCAGTACTTC.

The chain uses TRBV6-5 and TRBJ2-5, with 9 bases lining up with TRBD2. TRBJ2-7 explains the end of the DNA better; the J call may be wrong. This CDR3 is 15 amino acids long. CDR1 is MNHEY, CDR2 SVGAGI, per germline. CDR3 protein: CASRSPSGASYEQYF. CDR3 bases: TGTGCCAGCAGGTCCCCTAGCGGGGCCTCCTACGAGCAGTACTTC.

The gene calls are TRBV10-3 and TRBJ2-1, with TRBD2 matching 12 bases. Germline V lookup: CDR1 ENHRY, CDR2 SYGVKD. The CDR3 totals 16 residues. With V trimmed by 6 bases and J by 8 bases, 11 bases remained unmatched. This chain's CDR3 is CAISDQTSGRGDEQFF. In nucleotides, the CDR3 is TGTGCCATCAGCGACCAGACTAGCGGGAGAGGGGATGAGCAGTTCTTC.

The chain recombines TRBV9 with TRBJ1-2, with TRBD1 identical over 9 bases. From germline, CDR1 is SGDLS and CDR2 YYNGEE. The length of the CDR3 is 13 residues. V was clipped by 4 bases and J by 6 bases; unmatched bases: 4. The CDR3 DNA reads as TGTGCCAGCAGCCCACAGGGGGCGGATGGCTACACCTTC. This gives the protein CASSPQGADGYTF.

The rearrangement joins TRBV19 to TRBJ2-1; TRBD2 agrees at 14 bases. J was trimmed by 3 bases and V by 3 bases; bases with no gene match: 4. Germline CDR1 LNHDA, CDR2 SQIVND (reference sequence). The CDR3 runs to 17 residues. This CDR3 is CASSIGLAGGLYNEQFF. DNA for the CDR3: TGTGCCAGTAGTATTGGACTAGCGGGAGGCCTCTACAATGAGCAGTTCTTC.

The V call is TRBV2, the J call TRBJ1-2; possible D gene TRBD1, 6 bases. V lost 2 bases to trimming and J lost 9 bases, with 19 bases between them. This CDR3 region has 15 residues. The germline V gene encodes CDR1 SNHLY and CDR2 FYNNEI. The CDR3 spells CASSETQYDRRRYTF. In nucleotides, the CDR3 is TGTGCCAGCAGTGAAACGCAATATGACAGGCGACGCTACACCTTC.

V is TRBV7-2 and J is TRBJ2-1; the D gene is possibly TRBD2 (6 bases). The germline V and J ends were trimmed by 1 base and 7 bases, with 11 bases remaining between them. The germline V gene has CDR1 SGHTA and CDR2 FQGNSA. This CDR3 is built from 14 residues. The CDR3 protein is CASSLVPGENEQFF. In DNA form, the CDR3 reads TGTGCCAGCAGCTTAGTCCCGGGAGAGAATGAGCAGTTCTTC.

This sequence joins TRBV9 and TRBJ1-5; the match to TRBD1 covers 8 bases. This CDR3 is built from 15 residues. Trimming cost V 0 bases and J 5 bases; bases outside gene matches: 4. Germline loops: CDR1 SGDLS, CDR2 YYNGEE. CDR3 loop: CASSVAGDRHQPQHF. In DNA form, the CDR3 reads TGTGCCAGCAGCGTAGCCGGGGACAGGCATCAGCCCCAGCATTTT.

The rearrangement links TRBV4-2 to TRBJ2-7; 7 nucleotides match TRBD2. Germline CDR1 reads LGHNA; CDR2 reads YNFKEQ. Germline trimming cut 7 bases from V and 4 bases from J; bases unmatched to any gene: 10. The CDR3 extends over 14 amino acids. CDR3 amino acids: CASKRGLAVYEQYF. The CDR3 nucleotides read TGTGCCAGCAAAAGGGGCCTAGCGGTTTACGAGCAGTACTTC.